The 8 T cell receptor beta chains listed next were all sequenced from one sample in a study of blood T cell repertoires in COVID-19. Using immunoSEQ multiplex PCR, the repertoire was profiled, and TCRdb retains in-frame clones only, with some absent. Seen here are more than 95,000 clones, 90% to 95% observed once, and the top ten hold roughly 5.6%. Sample: peripheral blood. Receptors originate from a human donor in a cohort sampled during active COVID-19.

V usage is TRBV6-5 and J usage is TRBJ1-1; D is undetermined. Trimming took 7 bases from V and 0 from J, leaving 12 bases between them. Germline CDR1 is MNHEY and CDR2 is SVGAGI. There are 14 residues in the CDR3. CDR3 bases: TGTGCCAGCAAGGGAGGGCCCCTGAACACTGAAGCTTTCTTT. Protein: CASKGGPLNTEAFF.

V usage is TRBV5-1 and J usage is TRBJ2-7; 10 bases match TRBD2. CDR1 is SGHRS, CDR2 YFSETQ, per germline. The V segment lost 0 bases and the J segment 7 bases; nucleotides outside the gene matches: 10. The CDR3 covers 16 residues. In nucleotides, the CDR3 is TGCGCCAGCAGCTTGGGGTTTAGCGGGGGGCCAATGGAGCAGTACTTC. Protein sequence: CASSLGFSGGPMEQYF.

CDR3 residues: CASFLSNTEAFF. CDR3 nucleotides: TGTGCCAGCTTTCTATCGAACACTGAAGCTTTCTTT. The chain joins TRBV18 to TRBJ1-1; no definite D call. V shed 7 bases and J shed 1 base, with 7 bases lying between them. This CDR3 comprises 12 residues. The germline gives CDR1 KGHSH, CDR2 LQKENI.

The chain is built from TRBV11-2 and TRBJ2-1; 9 nucleotides line up with TRBD2. J gave up 5 bases and V 1 base, and 6 bases lay outside the gene matches. Germline CDR1 is SGHAT and CDR2 is FQNNGV. The CDR3 has 16 amino acids. CDR3 sequence (DNA): TGTGCCAGCAGCTTAGTTGGCGGGGGGGGCCACAATGAGCAGTTCTTC. Encoded protein: CASSLVGGGGHNEQFF.

The chain employs TRBV3-1 (or the pseudogene TRBV3-2) and TRBJ2-1; no firm D call. Germline CDR1 and CDR2: LGHDT and YNNKEL (reference sequence). V shed 5 bases and J shed 6 bases, with 5 bases lying between them. This CDR3 region has 11 residues. CDR3 amino acids: CASSSINEQFF. The CDR3 DNA sequence: TGTGCCAGCAGCTCAATCAATGAGCAGTTCTTC.

The V call is TRBV7-8, the J call TRBJ2-2, with D unclear. This CDR3 region has 15 residues. Germline-derived CDR1 and CDR2 are SGHVS and FQNEAQ. V was pared by 3 bases and J by 2 bases, with 10 bases between. The CDR3 reads CASSFLTGNTGELFF. In DNA form, the CDR3 reads TGTGCCAGCAGCTTCCTGACTGGAAACACCGGGGAGCTGTTTTTT.

The V and J genes are TRBV4-1 and TRBJ1-1, with D unclear. Trimming cost V 0 bases and J 6 bases, with 14 bases left between them. There are 15 residues in the CDR3. Germline lookup yields CDR1 MGHRA and CDR2 YSYEKL. The CDR3 loop is CASSQDPRDYSEAFF. The CDR3 DNA is TGCGCCAGCAGCCAAGACCCGAGGGATTACTCTGAAGCTTTCTTT.

For the CDR3, the DNA is TGTGCCAGCTCACCGGCAGGGAACACTGAAGCTTTCTTT. Translated, it gives CASSPAGNTEAFF. The rearrangement uses TRBV18 and TRBJ1-1; D gene uncertain. This CDR3 contains 13 residues. Per germline, CDR1 KGHSH and CDR2 LQKENI. V lost 3 bases and J 1 base, leaving 6 bases between the germline ends.